What follows is one T cell receptor (beta chain) and its context. Only one count was recorded for this clone. This clone's antigen is unknown. Per-base quality was not reported, and no clone a single base away is much larger than it. V and J are trimmed by 6 bases and 7 bases, and the gene matches miss 3 bases of the junction. CDR1 and CDR2 are drawn from the germline V gene: MDHEN, SYDVKM. The CDR3 contains 14 residues, cysteine and phenylalanine counted. The DNA shown is the 42-base CDR3, in frame from base 1. Using the deep immunoSEQ assay, TCR CDR3 regions were amplified from genomic DNA by multiplex PCR. Genomic DNA extracted from each cell subset was distributed evenly over all wells of several immunoSEQ 96-well plates, and each plate served as one replicate. For sorted subsets, around 200 ng genomic DNA, equal to about 30,000 T cell genomes, was loaded into each replicate PCR. Purified libraries were measured with a Qubit 3.0 fluorometer, size-checked on a Bioanalyzer 2100, and measured again with the KAPA Library Quantification kit. A separate single-read 150-cycle Illumina NextSeq 550 flow cell was used to sequence each immunoSEQ 96-well plate. In the paper's pipeline: Because the immunoSEQ output included only junctional sequences and no quality scores, the filtering could not be the same as the filtering used for full-length reads. To assign V/J genes and CDR3, sequences were annotated using PyIR, a Python wrapper for IgBLAST v1.9, with IMGT germline references. Reads were filtered out if the reads had weak V/J assignments (E-value above 1e-6), no CDR3, stop codons, out-of-frame junctions, or ambiguous translated residues. V3J clonotypes were defined as sequences sharing an identical inferred V gene, J gene, and CDR3 amino acid sequence. To compute the percentage overlap between repertoires, the number of shared unique clonotypes was divided by the size of the smaller repertoire. RTK rarefaction, the Chao1 estimator, and Recon v2.1 estimates of unobserved clonotypes were used to assess repertoire richness. Generation probabilities were computed with OLGA for all TCRbeta clonotypes obtained by the gDNA method from a few donors. The clones in this table, taken by TCRdb from immuneACCESS, are in-frame only. Not every clone is retained; where verified, under half of the shortfall comes from an unresolved V gene, and the cause of the rest is unknown. The V and J calls and the clone size are those of that table, but D and trimming were determined from the DNA. Present in this sample are 2,500,000 or so clones, roughly 93% of which were seen just once. The ten largest clonotypes hold around 0.37% of the sample.

This sample is drawn from a study of shared clonotypes between healthy human individuals (dated by TCRdb to the early 2020s). At the level of the whole study: The cohort included a few men and a couple of women between 18 and 49 years of age. Per donor, three plates each were used for CD4 naive and CD4 memory, two for CD8 naive, and one for CD8 memory. Blood TCR repertoires of roughly five healthy adults were deeply sequenced to estimate repertoire size and the extent of clonotype sharing between individuals. Libraries were prepared and TCR repertoires were sequenced by different laboratories using diverse techniques, in order to increase sequencing depth and limit assay-specific biases. Per donor, leukapheresis produced somewhere between about 0.85 and 8.9 billion PBMCs. Overall study outcomes, separate from this receptor: Pairwise subsampling led to the expectation that sequencing depth would affect the degree of clonotype sharing among donors. Sampling was limited to blood, and TCR repertoires in tissue likely differ from TCR repertoires in blood. Rarefaction of sorted-subset datasets indicated incomplete sequencing despite the large sequencing depth. Compared with non-shared clonotypes, clonotypes shared by all four sorted-subset donors had higher generation probabilities. Across a handful of donors, roughly 5% of naive CD4, roughly 3.5% of naive CD8, approximately 2.5% of memory CD4, and 0.4% to 0.45% of memory CD8 clonotypes were shared. Estimated clonotype richness was generally larger for naive than for memory subsets. The genetic and exposure-history diversity represented was limited by the small number of donors.

The donors were healthy, HIV-negative adults who had no recently reported acute infections or vaccinations. Every donor was a Caucasian adult living in Nashville, Tennessee, USA. CD4+ T cells were enriched through magnetic negative selection, after which naive cells were positively selected on CD45RA and the remaining negative fraction served as the memory subset. After blood collection by leukapheresis, PBMCs were isolated using Ficoll-Histopaque density gradient centrifugation and then cryopreserved in the vapor phase of liquid nitrogen. Analytical flow cytometry was used to check the purity and quantity of every magnetically sorted T cell population. From each sorted fraction, genomic DNA was isolated and quantified by UV absorbance on a Nanodrop 2000c.

The receptor was isolated from a man aged 18 to 30 in good health. Some clones in this sample may be carry-over from other donors' samples. The receptor chain draws on TRBV28 and TRBJ1-4, and 12 bases in between align with TRBD1. Sequenced: naive CD4+ T cells from PBMCs. Interpreted using the paper, the cell subset or site label stands for: CD45RA+ positively selected. This receptor has the CDR3 CASRGTGGGEKLFF. The DNA sequence follows: TGTGCCAGCAGGGGGACAGGGGGCGGTGAAAAACTGTTTTTT.